Listed below are T cell receptor beta chains from one sample, sequenced in a study of blood T cell repertoires in COVID-19. Profiled with immunoSEQ multiplex PCR; TCRdb holds only in-frame clones, not every one. This table holds approximately 120,000 clones, 75% to 90% found once. Source material: peripheral blood. The receptors shown here come from a woman aged 55-69 years with acute or convalescent COVID-19. CDR3s include the opening cysteine and the closing phenylalanine or tryptophan. Each record gives: V gene, CDR3 length, J gene, CDR3 protein.

>TRBV27|14|TRBJ2-3
CAIRTSGGRDTQYF
>TRBV6-5|15|TRBJ1-3
CASSLDSISGNTIYF
>TRBV19|17|TRBJ2-5
CASSMPARSGLPETQYF
>TRBV30|14|TRBJ2-7
CAWSKASGAYEQYF
>TRBV2|14|TRBJ2-7
CASSRTSPRPEQYF
>TRBV28|15|TRBJ2-3
CASSPLRDRRDTQYF
>TRBV28|15|TRBJ1-1
CASSFLTGHLPEAFF
>TRBV7-9|14|TRBJ2-3
CASSVSGRADTQYF
>TRBV7-2|15|TRBJ2-2
CASSFLRGGTGELFF
>TRBV7-2|14|TRBJ1-6
CASSLRGGDSPLHF
>TRBV14|12|TRBJ2-1
CASSRQGGEQFF
>TRBV4-1|18|TRBJ2-7
CASSQLTPREGRSYEQYF
>TRBV6-5|15|TRBJ2-2
CASSLGQGNTGELFF
>TRBV7-2|15|TRBJ1-1
CASSPRRGENTEAFF
>TRBV7-7|16|TRBJ2-7
CASSPGTADLLHEQYF
>TRBV30|11|TRBJ2-1
CAWRGDNEQFF
>TRBV7-2|15|TRBJ2-1
CASSFRRDPGNEQFF
>TRBV19|15|TRBJ2-1
CASSVDRVRNNEQFF
>TRBV6-5|13|TRBJ1-5
CASLRTFDQPQHF
>TRBV3-1/TRBV3-2|13|TRBJ2-1
CASAGQGYNEQFF
>TRBV5-1|15|TRBJ2-1
CASSLITLAYNEQFF
>TRBV4-1|16|TRBJ1-2
CASSQGRGQKAYGYTF
>TRBV28|15|TRBJ2-7
CASSTQTGGLYEQYF
>TRBV29-1|14|TRBJ1-2
CSVEGGEANYGYTF
>TRBV7-8|12|TRBJ2-3
CASSPRTDTQYF
>TRBV28|12|TRBJ1-2
CASSTGPYGYTF
>TRBV29-1|14|TRBJ2-1
CSVEYGTSPNEQFF
>TRBV7-3|18|TRBJ2-3
CASSSGKGLAGVSDTQYF
>TRBV12-2|17|TRBJ2-1
CASRSLLSSRLGNEQFF
>TRBV5-6|14|TRBJ1-1
CASRPGQGRIEAFF
>TRBV13|13|TRBJ1-4
CASQTGGNEKLFF
>TRBV11-3|13|TRBJ1-6
CASSLGAESPLHF
>TRBV7-9|14|TRBJ1-3
CASSTGGSGNTIYF
>TRBV2|13|TRBJ1-5
CASEARHNQPQHF
>TRBV11-2|14|TRBJ1-1
CASSLGSVNTEAFF
>TRBV28|14|TRBJ2-7
CASSGGTGEREQYF
>TRBV28|16|TRBJ1-3
CASSWGTASSGNTIYF
>TRBV20-1|12|TRBJ1-4
CSASYSGEKLFF
>TRBV5-1|15|TRBJ2-1
CASSRPSGGYNEQFF